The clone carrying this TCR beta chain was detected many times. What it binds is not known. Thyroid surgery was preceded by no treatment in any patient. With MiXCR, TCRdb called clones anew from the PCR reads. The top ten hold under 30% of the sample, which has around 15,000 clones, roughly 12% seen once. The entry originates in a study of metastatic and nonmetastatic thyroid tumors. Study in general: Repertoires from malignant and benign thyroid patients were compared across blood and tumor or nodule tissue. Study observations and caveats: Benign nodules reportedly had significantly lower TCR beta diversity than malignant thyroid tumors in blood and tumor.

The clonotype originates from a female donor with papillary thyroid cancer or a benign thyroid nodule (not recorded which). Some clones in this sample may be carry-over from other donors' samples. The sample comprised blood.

The CDR3 loop is CASSNPVATNTGELFF. DNA for the CDR3: TGCGCCAGCTCCAACCCGGTGGCAACGAACACCGGGGAGCTGTTTTTT. This chain joins TRBV5-1 and TRBJ2-2; D gene ambiguous. The V gene lost 7 bases and the J gene lost 0 bases, with 16 bases spanning the gap. The CDR3 sequence is 16 residues long. Germline-derived CDR1 and CDR2 are SGHRS and YFSETQ.